Listed below are T cell receptor beta chains from one sample, sequenced in a study of T cell changes during pregnancy in multiple sclerosis. Sequenced by immunoSEQ multiplex PCR; TCRdb stores in-frame clones only, minus some. The sample has about 98,000 clones, approximately 90% seen once. The starting material was peripheral blood, obtained after pregnancy. These receptors originate from a female donor in good health, enrolled as a control in a pregnancy study. CDR3s include the opening cysteine and the closing phenylalanine or tryptophan. Each record gives: D gene, clone size, CDR3 length, J gene, V gene, CDR3 DNA, CDR3 protein. D genes are given only for firm matches. Some rows mark clone size as missing; the rest say once, few, many or name a class of expanded clone.

>NA|NA|16|TRBJ2-6|TRBV6-4
TGTGCCAGCAGTGAGACAGGCGTCTCTGGGGCCAACGTCCTGACTTTC
CASSETGVSGANVLTF
>TRBD1|NA|15|TRBJ2-3|TRBV7-8
TGTGCCATAACCCGAAACAGGGGGCGCACAGATACGCAGTATTTT
CAITRNRGRTDTQYF
>NA|once|14|TRBJ2-3|TRBV18
TGTGCCAGCTCACCAGGGCCTAGCACAGATACGCAGTATTTT
CASSPGPSTDTQYF
>NA|few|13|TRBJ1-2|TRBV19
TGTGCCAGTAGTCCCTGGCCTCACCATGGCTACACCTTC
CASSPWPHHGYTF
>NA|NA|13|TRBJ1-1|TRBV7-3
TGTGCCAGCAGCTCTGGGGCCAACACTGAAGCTTTCTTT
CASSSGANTEAFF
>TRBD2|NA|21|TRBJ2-5|TRBV7-6
TGTGCCAGCAGCTTAGGTCGACTAGCGGGGGGGCATGCCCTAGATGTCGAGACCCAGTACTTC
CASSLGRLAGGHALDVETQYF
>NA|NA|12|TRBJ2-5|TRBV29-1
TGCAGCGTCGACAGGTTCGGAGAGACCCAGTACTTC
CSVDRFGETQYF
>TRBD2|NA|13|TRBJ2-3|TRBV19
TGTGCCAGTCGACTAGCGGGAGAGAATACGCAGTATTTT
CASRLAGENTQYF
>NA|NA|13|TRBJ1-1|TRBV5-8
TGTGCCAGCAGCTTGGATTTTGGAGCAGAAGCTTTCTTT
CASSLDFGAEAFF
>NA|NA|12|TRBJ1-2|TRBV6-5
TGTGCCAGCAAGCCGGGATCGGGTGGCTACACCTTC
CASKPGSGGYTF
>NA|once|16|TRBJ2-1|TRBV10-2
TGCGCCAGCAGTGAGCCTCCGGGACACTACTACAATGAGCAGTTCTTC
CASSEPPGHYYNEQFF
>TRBD2|NA|18|TRBJ2-1|TRBV4-2
TGTGCCAGCAGCCAAGATTCGTTTCGGCTAGCGGCCAACGGTGAGCAGTTCTTC
CASSQDSFRLAANGEQFF
>TRBD2|NA|16|TRBJ2-1|TRBV14
TGTGCCAGCAGCCAAGATACTAGCGGGTTACCCAATGAGCAGTTCTTC
CASSQDTSGLPNEQFF
>TRBD1|NA|15|TRBJ2-1|TRBV10-1
TGCGCCGGACCGGGACAGGGCGTGGGCTACAATGAGCAGTTCTTC
CAGPGQGVGYNEQFF
>NA|medium-sized|10|TRBJ1-1|TRBV29-1
TGCAGCGTGCAGGTTGCTGAAGCTTTCTTT
CSVQVAEAFF
>TRBD1|NA|15|TRBJ2-7|TRBV9
TGTGCCAGCAGCGTAGGGACAGGGCCCTCCTACGAGCAGTACTTC
CASSVGTGPSYEQYF
>NA|NA|16|TRBJ2-3|TRBV5-1
TGCGCCAGCAGCTTGCCTCTTAGCGGAAAGACAGATACGCAGTATTTT
CASSLPLSGKTDTQYF
>NA|NA|16|TRBJ2-3|TRBV27
TGTGCCAGCAGTTTATTTACGGTAGCTAGCACAGATACGCAGTATTTT
CASSLFTVASTDTQYF
>TRBD2|NA|20|TRBJ2-2|TRBV10-3
TGTGCCATCAGTGAGTTCGGGACTAGCGGAGCCCGGAGGTACACCGGGGAGCTGTTTTTT
CAISEFGTSGARRYTGELFF
>TRBD2|NA|16|TRBJ2-5|TRBV27
TGTGCCAGCCGCGGGCTAGCGGGAAGCCTAGGTGGGACCCAGTACTTC
CASRGLAGSLGGTQYF
>NA|NA|16|TRBJ1-5|TRBV4-1
TGCGCCAGCAGCCAAGAACGTCAGACAGGCAATCAGCCCCAGCATTTT
CASSQERQTGNQPQHF
>NA|NA|16|TRBJ1-4|TRBV30
TGTGCCCGGGCCGGGGGGGCCTTTGCAACTAATGAAAAACTGTTTTTT
CARAGGAFATNEKLFF
>NA|NA|17|TRBJ2-3|TRBV18
TGTGCCAGCTCACCACCGAGGAGGGATTCTAGCGCAGATACGCAGTATTTT
CASSPPRRDSSADTQYF
>TRBD2|NA|18|TRBJ2-1|TRBV9
TGTGCCAGCAGCGTCGGCTGGGGGAGGGATGTTGGGTTCCATGAGCAGTTCTTC
CASSVGWGRDVGFHEQFF
>NA|NA|14|TRBJ2-7|TRBV5-1
TGCGCCAGCAGCTTCACAGCCGGAGGCACCGAGCAGTACTTC
CASSFTAGGTEQYF
>TRBD2|NA|17|TRBJ2-1|TRBV19
TGTGCCAGTAGTAGACCGACTAGCGGGATGACCTACAATGAGCAGTTCTTC
CASSRPTSGMTYNEQFF
>NA|few|12|TRBJ1-2|TRBV23-1
TGCGCCAGCAGTTTAAAGACTCTTGGCTACACCTTC
CASSLKTLGYTF
>NA|NA|14|TRBJ1-2|TRBV9
TGTGCCAGCAGCGGCCGGACTGGGAACTATGGCTACACCTTC
CASSGRTGNYGYTF
>NA|NA|15|TRBJ2-5|TRBV11-2
TGTGCCAGCAGCTTATGGGTGAGGGACCAAGAGACCCAGTACTTC
CASSLWVRDQETQYF
>TRBD2|NA|16|TRBJ2-3|TRBV27
TGTGCCAGCAGTTTTAATCGTGCGGGAGGGCCGAATACGCAGTATTTT
CASSFNRAGGPNTQYF
>TRBD1|NA|19|TRBJ1-2|TRBV30
TGTGCCTGGAGCGCGAACGGGGGAATACACAGGGGGACAAACTATGGCTACACCTTC
CAWSANGGIHRGTNYGYTF
>NA|NA|13|TRBJ2-7|TRBV27
TGTGCCAGCAGTTTGGCACAGGGTGTCGAGCAGTACTTC
CASSLAQGVEQYF
>NA|NA|13|TRBJ1-5|TRBV30
TGTGCCTGGAATGAGGGCCGCAATCAGCCCCAGCATTTT
CAWNEGRNQPQHF
>NA|NA|14|TRBJ2-1|TRBV27
TGTGCCAGCAGTTTATTCCGAGGTGAGCATGAGCAGTTCTTC
CASSLFRGEHEQFF
>TRBD2|once|16|TRBJ2-3|TRBV18
TGTGCCAGCTCACCGAGACTAGCGGGGGGGCAAGATACGCAGTATTTT
CASSPRLAGGQDTQYF
>NA|NA|13|TRBJ1-1|TRBV7-9
TGTGCCAGCAGCTTTGGGGGGTTGACTGAAGCTTTCTTT
CASSFGGLTEAFF
>NA|once|15|TRBJ2-7|TRBV18
TGTGCCAGCTCACCACCAGGAGCTACCTCCTACGAGCAGTACTTC
CASSPPGATSYEQYF
>NA|NA|13|TRBJ2-7|TRBV5-6
TGTGCCAGCAGCTTTTCAAGCGCCTACGAGCAGTACTTC
CASSFSSAYEQYF
>TRBD1|NA|14|TRBJ1-4|TRBV7-9
TGTGCCAGCAGCCCCGGGACAGGGGTTGAAAAACTGTTTTTT
CASSPGTGVEKLFF
>NA|NA|15|TRBJ1-1|TRBV10-2
TGCGCCAGCACTGGCAGGGTGGATAAGGACACTGAAGCTTTCTTT
CASTGRVDKDTEAFF
>NA|NA|15|TRBJ2-7|TRBV10-3
TGTGCCAACCACCCGAGGGAAAAAAAGGCGGACGAGCAGTACTTC
CANHPREKKADEQYF
>NA|NA|14|TRBJ1-5|TRBV6-1
TGTGCCAGCAGCCCAAGGGGGAGGGGGCAGCCCCAGCATTTT
CASSPRGRGQPQHF
>TRBD2|NA|14|TRBJ2-1|TRBV7-6
TGTGCCAGCAGCCTAGCGGGAGGCGGGGATGAGCAGTTCTTC
CASSLAGGGDEQFF
>TRBD1|NA|14|TRBJ2-2|TRBV29-1
TGCAGCGTCCGGACAGGGGGTTACACCGGGGAGCTGTTTTTT
CSVRTGGYTGELFF
>TRBD2|NA|15|TRBJ2-1|TRBV4-2
TGTGCCAGCACGTTTGGGCGGGAGGGGGTCAATGAGCAGTTCTTC
CASTFGREGVNEQFF
>NA|NA|12|TRBJ2-5|TRBV18
TGTGCCAGCTCACCAGGGGCAGAGACCCAGTACTTC
CASSPGAETQYF
>NA|NA|15|TRBJ2-3|TRBV14
TGTGCCAGCAGCCAAGAACTGGCGCCGGAGGGAGGGCAGTATTTT
CASSQELAPEGGQYF
>NA|NA|15|TRBJ1-4|TRBV6-1
TGTGCCAGCAGTGAACAGGGTTACCTCCCTGAAAAACTGTTTTTT
CASSEQGYLPEKLFF
>NA|NA|15|TRBJ1-3|TRBV25-1
TGTGCCAGCAGCCTCACGGGAGGAGCTGGAAACACCATATATTTT
CASSLTGGAGNTIYF
>NA|NA|14|TRBJ2-7|TRBV28
TGTGCCAGCAGTTTTTCCGGGATTTCCTACGAGCAGTACTTC
CASSFSGISYEQYF
>TRBD1|NA|13|TRBJ1-2|TRBV28
TGTGCCAGCAGACCCCGGGACAGGGGGTCCTACACCTTC
CASRPRDRGSYTF